Below, 25 T cell receptor beta chains from the same sample are listed, as sequenced in a study of T cell repertoires in cytomegalovirus infection. For these receptors, no antigen is known. Using its own MiXCR run on the reads, TCRdb lists one record per CDR3 protein. In the table there are 230,000 or so distinct CDR3 sequences, about 39% of which are singletons. The source material was CD8+ T cells from cultured PBMCs, sampled from culture after CMV antigen stimulation. The source of these receptors is a human donor in good health (CMV status not recorded). Some clones in this sample may be carry-over from other donors' samples.

Notes on this clonotype: One end of the junction does not line up with germline, which may come from a read error. The gene calls are TRBV12-3 or TRBV12-4 and TRBJ2-7; the match to TRBD2 covers 12 bases. The CDR3 consists of 12 residues. In nucleotides, the CDR3 is TGTGCCAGCAGTTTAGGCGGACTAGCGGGGACCTTC. Its translation: CASSLGGLAGTF.

J is TRBJ2-1 and V is TRBV20-1; 7 bases agree with TRBD2. The CDR3 length is 16 residues. V shed 3 bases and J 0 bases; nucleotides not matched to a gene: 8. The germline CDR1 and CDR2 sequences are DFQATT and SNEGSKA (reference sequence). CDR3 sequence reads: CSASDEAGRSYNEQFF. CDR3 sequence (DNA): TGCAGTGCTAGCGACGAAGCGGGGCGCTCCTACAATGAGCAGTTCTTC.

CDR3 nucleotides: TGCAGCGCTAGACTAGCGGAGGGGGATACGCAGTATTTT. Protein sequence: CSARLAEGDTQYF. The chain carries TRBV29-1 and TRBJ2-3; 9 nucleotides agree with TRBD2. V shed 7 bases, J shed 6 bases, and the junction held 8 bases outside the gene matches. The germline CDR1 and CDR2 sequences are SQVTM and ANQGSEA. The CDR3 runs 13 residues.

With regard to this clonotype: One end of the junction does not line up with germline, which may come from a read error. V gene TRBV7-6 combines with J gene TRBJ2-5; no clear D. The CDR3 consists of 13 residues. Germline V CDR1 and CDR2: SGHVS, FNYEAQ. The CDR3, as DNA: TGTGCTAGCAGCTCTGCGTCCCAAGAGACCCAGTACTTC. Amino acid sequence: CASSSASQETQYF.

CDR3 nucleotides: TGTGCCACCAGTGACTCGGGCCGACAGGGGGGTACCGGGGAGCTGTTTTTT. Its protein product is CATSDSGRQGGTGELFF. This chain uses TRBV24-1 with TRBJ2-2; 9 bases line up with TRBD1. There are 17 residues in the CDR3. The trim removed 4 bases at V and 5 bases at J, leaving 10 bases unmatched. The germline CDR1 and CDR2 sequences are KGHDR and SFDVKD.

V is TRBV11-2 and J is TRBJ2-5; the match to TRBD2 covers 14 bases. This CDR3 is built from 18 residues. Germline loops: CDR1 SGHAT, CDR2 FQNNGV. V was pared by 5 bases and J by 9 bases, with 17 bases of the junction left unmatched. CDR3 in amino acids: CASSQLRLAGGPQMSQYF. CDR3 DNA sequence: TGTGCCAGCAGCCAACTCCGACTAGCGGGAGGGCCCCAAATGTCCCAGTACTTC.

The chain joins TRBV7-9 to TRBJ2-1; unclear D gene. Per germline, CDR1 SEHNR and CDR2 FQNEAQ (reference sequence). Trimming took 6 bases from V and 6 from J, leaving 9 bases between them. This CDR3 has 12 amino acids. CDR3 sequence reads: CASSLRLNEQFF. The CDR3 bases are TGTGCCAGCAGTCTCCGCCTCAATGAGCAGTTCTTC.

V gene TRBV6-1 combines with J gene TRBJ1-2, with D unresolved. Germline-derived CDR1 and CDR2 are MNHNS and SASEGT. The CDR3 length is 16 residues. V shed 2 bases and J shed 4 bases, with 17 bases lying between them. The DNA of the CDR3 is TGTGCCAGCAGTGAAACTAACCTGGACGGAACCTATGGCTACACCTTC. Translation: CASSETNLDGTYGYTF.

This clonotype was detected many times. The CDR3 here is CASSTWTGGTEKLFF. The CDR3 DNA reads as TGCGCCAGCAGCACGTGGACAGGGGGCACTGAAAAACTGTTTTTT. The chain carries TRBV5-1 and TRBJ1-4, with 11 bases identical to TRBD1. Germline assignment: CDR1 SGHRS and CDR2 YFSETQ. The length of the CDR3 is 15 residues. V shed 4 bases, J shed 7 bases, and the junction held 6 bases outside the gene matches.

The table lists this clonotype with a few counts. The rearrangement links TRBV7-8 to TRBJ2-7; D tentatively reads TRBD1 or TRBD2 (5 bases each). The germline gives CDR1 SGHVS, CDR2 FQNEAQ. CDR3 length: 13 amino acids. V was cut by 2 bases and J by 6 bases, with 11 bases left in between. As DNA, the CDR3 is TGTGCCAGCAGCTTAAGGGGACCCGGCGAGCAGTACTTC. Its protein product is CASSLRGPGEQYF. Based on the CDR3 plus reference TRBV7-8 and TRBJ2-7, the full variable domain is GAGVSQSPRYKVAKRGQDVALRCDPISGHVSLFWYQQALGQGPEFLTYFQNEAQLDKSGLPSDRFFAERPEGSVSTLKIQRTQQEDSAVYLCASSLRGPGEQYFGPGTRLTVT.

In this sample, this clonotype turned up many times. The chain links TRBV2 to TRBJ2-5; possible D gene TRBD1, 5 bases. Trimming took 2 bases from V and 4 from J, leaving 17 bases between them. Germline V gene sequence: CDR1 SNHLY, CDR2 FYNNEI. The CDR3 is 16 residues long. The CDR3 loop is CASSEPLQGAGETQYF. The CDR3 region has the DNA TGTGCCAGCAGTGAACCCTTACAAGGGGCAGGAGAGACCCAGTACTTC.

As DNA, the CDR3 is TGTGCCAGCAGCTTAGTCCGGGGGCAGGGGGTAGTTCAGCCCCAGCATTTT. It encodes CASSLVRGQGVVQPQHF. The rearrangement links TRBV11-2 to TRBJ1-5; 7 positions match TRBD1. V gave up 1 base and J gave up 6 bases; unmatched junction bases: 12. Germline CDR1 reads SGHAT; CDR2 reads FQNNGV. The CDR3 contains 17 residues. The full variable domain, its missing parts supplied by reference TRBV11-2 and TRBJ1-5, is EAGVAQSPRYKIIEKRQSVAFWCNPISGHATLYWYQQILGQGPKLLIQFQNNGVVDDSQLPKDRFSAERLKGVDSTLKIQPAKLEDSAVYLCASSLVRGQGVVQPQHFGDGTRLSIL.

In its sample, this clonotype was seen once. The gene calls are TRBV12-5 and TRBJ2-1, with 13 bases identical to TRBD2. Trimming removed 3 bases from V and 8 bases from J; junction bases left unmatched: 10. Germline V lookup: CDR1 LGHNT, CDR2 FRNRAP. There are 17 residues in the CDR3. The chain's CDR3 is CASGLPLAGGLMDEQFF. The DNA of the CDR3 is TGTGCTAGTGGTTTACCACTAGCGGGGGGGCTTATGGATGAGCAGTTCTTC.

This sequence joins TRBV7-9 and TRBJ2-5; perhaps TRBD1 as D (7 bases). V was cut by 3 bases and J by 4 bases, with 12 bases left in between. The CDR3 extends over 14 amino acids. From germline, CDR1 is SEHNR and CDR2 FQNEAQ (reference sequence). CDR3 loop: CASSFQGGGETQYF. CDR3 DNA sequence: TGTGCCAGCAGCTTTCAGGGGGGCGGAGAGACCCAGTACTTC.

This clonotype was counted a few times. The CDR3, as DNA: TGTGCCAGCAGTGAAATCCGGGTCCCACGGGGATTCACAGATACGCAGTATTTT. Its translation: CASSEIRVPRGFTDTQYF. The chain uses TRBV6-1 and TRBJ2-3; a weak D match, TRBD2 (5 bases). The CDR3 extends over 18 amino acids. V was trimmed by 2 bases and J by 2 bases, leaving 20 bases between them. Germline CDR1 MNHNS, CDR2 SASEGT.

V usage is TRBV29-1 and J usage is TRBJ1-4; D is undetermined. CDR3 size: 12 residues. V was cut by 5 bases and J by 4 bases, with 8 bases left in between. The germline CDR1 and CDR2 sequences are SQVTM and ANQGSEA. The CDR3 DNA sequence: TGCAGCGTTCGATTTTTTAATGAAAAACTGTTTTTT. Protein product: CSVRFFNEKLFF.

V gene TRBV27 combines with J gene TRBJ2-7; TRBD1 is a possible D gene (6 bases). The CDR3 covers 13 residues. Trimming removed 3 bases from V and 7 bases from J, with 13 bases in between. CDR1 and CDR2 (germline): MNHEY, SMNVEV (reference sequence). The CDR3 DNA follows: TGTGCCAGCAGTTTCAGGGGCACCGGGGAGCAGTACTTC. Amino acids: CASSFRGTGEQYF.

This clonotype showed up many times. The chain links TRBV12-3 or TRBV12-4 to TRBJ1-2, with D unclear. The CDR3 has 13 amino acids. V dropped 7 bases and J dropped 6 bases, with 15 bases sitting between them. CDR3 coding DNA: TGTGCCAGCACCTCCGGACGGGAGGATGGCTACACCTTC. It specifies CASTSGREDGYTF.

The gene calls are TRBV6-6 and TRBJ2-5; D is unresolved. This CDR3 is 14 amino acids long. Germline CDR1 reads MNHNY; CDR2 reads SVGAGI (reference sequence). Trimming took 7 bases from V and 5 from J, leaving 17 bases between them. The CDR3 loop is CASTDPGLSETQYF. Written as DNA, the CDR3 is TGTGCCAGCACCGACCCAGGATTATCGGAGACCCAGTACTTC.

This clonotype was observed a handful of times. The chain recombines TRBV19 with TRBJ2-7; D possibly corresponds to TRBD1 (6 bases). Trimming pared 7 bases from V and 2 bases from J, leaving 15 bases between. The germline V gene encodes CDR1 LNHDA and CDR2 SQIVND (reference sequence). CDR3 size: 14 residues. CDR3 in amino acids: CASTPTGFTYEQYF. In DNA, the CDR3 is TGTGCCAGTACCCCGACAGGTTTTACCTACGAGCAGTACTTC. Combining the CDR3 with reference TRBV19 and TRBJ2-7 gives the whole variable domain DGGITQSPKYLFRKEGQNVTLSCEQNLNHDAMYWYRQDPGQGLRLIYYSQIVNDFQKGDIAEGYSVSREKKESFPLTVTSAQKNPTAFYLCASTPTGFTYEQYFGPGTRLTVT.

This clonotype was detected a few times. The rearrangement uses TRBV19 and TRBJ2-1; D not certain. Germline V gene data show CDR1 as LNHDA and CDR2 as SQIVND (reference sequence). The CDR3 contains 15 residues. V shed 4 bases and J shed 0 bases, with 10 bases lying between them. CDR3 amino acids: CASSKKSTSYNEQFF. The CDR3 DNA sequence: TGTGCCAGTAGTAAGAAGTCTACCTCCTACAATGAGCAGTTCTTC.

This sequence joins TRBV3-1 and TRBJ2-7; tentatively, D is TRBD1 (6 bases). The CDR3 length is 15 residues. V was trimmed by 4 bases and J by 2 bases, leaving 15 bases between them. Germline values: CDR1 LGHDT, CDR2 YNNKEL (reference sequence). The CDR3 loop is CASSLLGQSTYEQYF. CDR3 sequence (DNA): TGTGCCAGCAGCCTTCTTGGACAGTCCACCTACGAGCAGTACTTC.

This clonotype was recorded a few times. The chain has TRBV12-5 and TRBJ2-1; no definite D call. Germline V gives CDR1 LGHNT, CDR2 FRNRAP. The CDR3 length is 11 residues. V lost 6 bases, J lost 5 bases, and 5 bases lay in between. The DNA for the CDR3 is TGTGCTAGTGGGCAAAACAATGAGCAGTTCTTC. Translation: CASGQNNEQFF.

This clonotype was recorded many times. The chain couples TRBV7-8 to TRBJ1-2; 8 bases are a match to TRBD1. The CDR3 totals 15 residues. Losses at the gene ends were 0 bases for V and 2 bases for J; bases not matched to a gene: 2. Germline V CDR1 and CDR2: SGHVS, FQNEAQ. CDR3: CASSLATGANYGYTF. Written as DNA, the CDR3 is TGTGCCAGCAGCTTAGCGACAGGGGCAAACTATGGCTACACCTTC.

Only a few counts were recorded for this clonotype. The chain has TRBV2 and TRBJ2-2; 10 bases match TRBD1. V was clipped by 6 bases and J by 3 bases; unmatched bases: 4. Germline CDR1 reads SNHLY; CDR2 reads FYNNEI. This CDR3 spans 15 amino acids. In DNA form, the CDR3 reads TGTGCCAGCAGAGACAGGGGGCACGACACCGGGGAGCTGTTTTTT. Translating it yields CASRDRGHDTGELFF. Together with reference TRBV2 and TRBJ2-2, the CDR3 gives the full variable domain: EPEVTQTPSHQVTQMGQEVILRCVPISNHLYFYWYRQILGQKVEFLVSFYNNEISEKSEIFDDQFSVERPDGSNFTLKIRSTKLEDSAMYFCASRDRGHDTGELFFGEGSRLTVL.